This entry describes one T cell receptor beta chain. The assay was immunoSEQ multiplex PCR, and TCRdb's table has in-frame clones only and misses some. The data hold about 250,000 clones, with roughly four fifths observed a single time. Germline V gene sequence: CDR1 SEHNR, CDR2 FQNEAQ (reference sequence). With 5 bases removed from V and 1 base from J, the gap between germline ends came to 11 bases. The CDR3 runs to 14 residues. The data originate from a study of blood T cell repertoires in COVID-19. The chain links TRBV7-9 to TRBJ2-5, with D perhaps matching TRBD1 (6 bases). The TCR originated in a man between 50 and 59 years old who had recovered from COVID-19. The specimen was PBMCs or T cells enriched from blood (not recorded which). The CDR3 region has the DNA TGTGCCAGCAGCCCATCGGACAGCCAAGAGACCCAGTACTTC. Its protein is CASSPSDSQETQYF.